This T cell receptor (beta chain) came from a study of T cells in Graves' hyperthyroidism and ophthalmopathy. The study included ophthalmopathy patients with Clinical Activity Score at least 3, NOSPECS grade at least 4 and duration under 3 months. Uncontrolled infection, other autoimmune disease, pregnancy or lactation excluded patients. Study results and limitations: Prediction of ophthalmopathy progression came a median around 6 months pre-onset.

Many counts were recorded for this clonotype. Its antigen is currently unknown. The CDR3 regions of TCR beta were amplified from RNA transcripts. The TCR CDR3 was amplified in a first-round RT-PCR using the HTBI primer set. TCRdb called the multiplex PCR reads again in MiXCR, with one record for every CDR3 protein. This repertoire shows hundreds of thousands of distinct CDR3 sequences, over 12% found once; its top ten account for approximately 4.2%. This clonotype originated in a middle-aged woman with Graves' ophthalmopathy. The specimen sequenced was blood.

The CDR3 spells CASGDMNTEAFF. For the CDR3, the DNA is TGCGCCAGCGGGGACATGAACACTGAAGCTTTCTTT. The chain is built from TRBV4-1 and TRBJ1-1, with D maybe TRBD1 (6 bases). The CDR3 is 12 amino acids. The germline V gene encodes CDR1 MGHRA and CDR2 YSYEKL. V lost 8 bases to trimming and J lost 0 bases, with 7 bases between them.